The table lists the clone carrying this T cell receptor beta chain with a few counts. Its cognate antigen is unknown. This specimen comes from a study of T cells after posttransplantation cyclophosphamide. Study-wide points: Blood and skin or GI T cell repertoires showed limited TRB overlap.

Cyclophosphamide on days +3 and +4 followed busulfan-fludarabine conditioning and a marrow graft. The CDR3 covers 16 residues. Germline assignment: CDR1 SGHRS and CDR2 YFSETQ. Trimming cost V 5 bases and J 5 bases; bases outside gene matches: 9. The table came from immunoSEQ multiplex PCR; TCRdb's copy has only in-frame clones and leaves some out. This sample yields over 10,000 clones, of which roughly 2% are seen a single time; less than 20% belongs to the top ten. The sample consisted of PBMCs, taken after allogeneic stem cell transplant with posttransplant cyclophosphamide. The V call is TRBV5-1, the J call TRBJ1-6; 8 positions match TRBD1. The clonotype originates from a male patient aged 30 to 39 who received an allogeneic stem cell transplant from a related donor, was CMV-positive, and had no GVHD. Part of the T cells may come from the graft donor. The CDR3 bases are TGCGCCAGCAGTCGCGGACAGGGAGCAGATAATTCACCCCTCCACTTT. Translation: CASSRGQGADNSPLHF.